The source of this TCR beta chain is a study of T cells in Graves' hyperthyroidism and ophthalmopathy. This clonotype showed up many times. RNA transcripts gave rise to amplified TCR beta CDR3 regions. HTBI primers were employed in a first-round RT-PCR of the TCR CDR3. MiXCR was run by TCRdb on the multiplex PCR reads, yielding one entry per CDR3 protein. The table lists fewer than 650,000 distinct CDR3 sequences, 11% to 15% of them singletons, with around 7% in the top ten. The CDR3 has 17 residues. Germline-derived CDR1 and CDR2 are SGHDN and FVKESK. Trimming removed 0 bases at V and 2 bases at J, with 17 bases between.

The material sequenced was blood. The TCR originated in a young woman with Graves' ophthalmopathy. The chain carries TRBV14 and TRBJ2-7, with D uncertain. CDR3 sequence reads: CASSQEGAAQRTYEQYF. The CDR3 DNA follows: TGTGCCAGCAGCCAAGAGGGTGCGGCGCAGAGGACCTACGAGCAGTACTTC.